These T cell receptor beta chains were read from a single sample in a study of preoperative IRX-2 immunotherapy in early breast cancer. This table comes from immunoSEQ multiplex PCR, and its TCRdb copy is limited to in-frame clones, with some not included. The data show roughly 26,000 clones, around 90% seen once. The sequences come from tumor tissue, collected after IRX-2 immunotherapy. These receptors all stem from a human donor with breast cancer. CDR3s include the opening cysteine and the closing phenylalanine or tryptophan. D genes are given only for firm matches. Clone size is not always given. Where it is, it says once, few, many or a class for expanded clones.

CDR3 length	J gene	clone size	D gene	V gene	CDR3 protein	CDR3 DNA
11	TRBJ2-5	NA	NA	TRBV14	CASSLGETQYF	TGTGCCAGCAGCCTGGGAGAGACCCAGTACTTC
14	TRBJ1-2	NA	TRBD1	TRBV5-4	CASSLGQGNYGYTF	TGTGCCAGCAGCTTAGGACAGGGAAACTATGGCTACACCTTC
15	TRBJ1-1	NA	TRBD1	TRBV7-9	CASSLVQGGSTEAFF	TGTGCCAGCAGCTTAGTGCAGGGGGGGAGCACTGAAGCTTTCTTT
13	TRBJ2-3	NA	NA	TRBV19	CASSLISTDTQYF	TGTGCCAGTAGCCTGATTAGCACAGATACGCAGTATTTT
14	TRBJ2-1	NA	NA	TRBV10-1	CASSESSANNEQFF	TGCGCCAGCAGTGAGTCTAGCGCGAACAATGAGCAGTTCTTC
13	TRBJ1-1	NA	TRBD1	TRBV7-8	CASSLQGDTEAFF	TGTGCCAGCAGCTTACAGGGGGACACTGAAGCTTTCTTT
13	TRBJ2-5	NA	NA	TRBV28	CASSLRGLETQYF	TGTGCCAGCAGTTTAAGAGGTCTGGAGACCCAGTACTTC
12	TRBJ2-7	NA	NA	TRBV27	CASSLRGSEQYF	TGTGCCAGCAGTTTGAGGGGGAGTGAGCAGTACTTC
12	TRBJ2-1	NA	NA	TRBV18	CASSPQGVEQFF	TGTGCCAGCTCCCCCCAGGGTGTTGAGCAGTTCTTC
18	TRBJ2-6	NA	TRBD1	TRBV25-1	CASSEYAGGASGANVLTF	TGTGCCAGCAGTGAATATGCAGGGGGCGCTTCTGGGGCCAACGTCCTGACTTTC
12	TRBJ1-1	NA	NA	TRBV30	CAWTPRNTEAFF	TGTGCCTGGACCCCCAGGAACACTGAAGCTTTCTTT
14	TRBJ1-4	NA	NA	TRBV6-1	CASTRRVPGEKLFF	TGTGCCAGCACCCGCCGGGTCCCAGGAGAAAAACTGTTTTTT
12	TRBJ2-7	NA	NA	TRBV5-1	CASSPNAYEQYF	TGCGCCAGCAGCCCCAACGCCTACGAGCAGTACTTC
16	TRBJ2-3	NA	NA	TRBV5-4	CASSPPGTPSTDTQYF	TGTGCCAGCAGCCCTCCCGGGACTCCCAGCACAGATACGCAGTATTTT
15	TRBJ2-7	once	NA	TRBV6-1	CASSLRSTGPYEQYF	TGTGCCAGCAGTTTACGTAGTACAGGGCCCTACGAGCAGTACTTC
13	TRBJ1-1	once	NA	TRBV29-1	CSVVIELNTEAFF	TGCAGCGTTGTTATAGAATTGAACACTGAAGCTTTCTTT
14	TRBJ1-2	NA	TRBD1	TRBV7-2	CASSTDRGHYGYTF	TGTGCCAGCAGTACAGACAGGGGACACTATGGCTACACCTTC
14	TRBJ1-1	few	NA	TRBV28	CASRIGSLNTEAFF	TGTGCCAGCAGAATAGGCAGCCTGAACACTGAAGCTTTCTTT
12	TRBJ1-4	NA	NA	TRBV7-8	CASSFGSGLLFF	TGTGCCAGCAGTTTTGGGTCAGGGTTACTGTTTTTT
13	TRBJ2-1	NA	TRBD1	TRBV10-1	CASSARQGNEQFF	TGCGCCAGCAGTGCAAGACAGGGCAATGAGCAGTTCTTC